The rows below give T cell receptor beta chains drawn from one sample of a study of blood T cell repertoires in COVID-19. The data were produced by immunoSEQ multiplex PCR, yet TCRdb's version contains in-frame clones alone and is incomplete. The sample has roughly 300,000 clones, nearly 90% seen once; the top ten hold 5.5% to 6%. The sample consisted of PBMCs or T cells enriched from blood (not recorded which). The receptor source for this set is a woman aged 25 to 39 who had recovered from COVID-19. Each CDR3 is given with its conserved first and last residue. Fields, in order: CDR3 protein, CDR3 DNA, J gene, V gene, D gene, clone size. A D gene is named only where the DNA matches it firmly. Some rows mark clone size as missing; the rest say once, few, many or name a class of expanded clone.

CASSLSTSNEQFF	TGTGCCAGCAGTTTATCGACTAGTAATGAGCAGTTCTTC	TRBJ2-1	TRBV27	.	.
CASSDTGDTEAFF	TGTGCCAGCAGTGACACAGGGGATACTGAAGCTTTCTTT	TRBJ1-1	TRBV12-3/TRBV12-4	TRBD1	few
CASSSRLAKNIQYF	TGTGCCAGCAGCTCACGACTGGCCAAAAACATTCAGTACTTC	TRBJ2-4	TRBV11-2	.	few
CASSETVAPGEKLFF	TGTGCCAGCAGTGAAACAGTGGCCCCAGGTGAAAAACTGTTTTTT	TRBJ1-4	TRBV6-1	.	.
CAWSSSLRGRSDQPQHF	TGTGCCTGGAGTTCAAGCCTCAGGGGGCGGTCGGATCAGCCCCAGCATTTT	TRBJ1-5	TRBV30	TRBD1	.
CASSQEAGVGTEAFF	TGCGCCAGCAGCCAAGAGGCAGGGGTGGGCACTGAAGCTTTCTTT	TRBJ1-1	TRBV4-1	.	.
CAWSVAGGVGANVLTF	TGTGCCTGGAGTGTGGCAGGGGGCGTTGGGGCCAACGTCCTGACTTTC	TRBJ2-6	TRBV30	TRBD1	.
CASSLDSNSPLHF	TGTGCCAGCAGCTTGGACAGTAATTCACCCCTCCACTTT	TRBJ1-6	TRBV11-3	.	.
CSASRGIGTEAFF	TGCAGCGCCTCGCGGGGAATCGGGACTGAAGCTTTCTTT	TRBJ1-1	TRBV29-1	.	.
CASSIGLGLDYGYTF	TGTGCCAGTAGTATCGGGTTGGGGCTTGACTATGGCTACACCTTC	TRBJ1-2	TRBV19	.	.
CASSEGQPRAGELFF	TGTGCCAGCAGCGAGGGACAGCCAAGGGCCGGGGAGCTGTTTTTT	TRBJ2-2	TRBV3-1/TRBV3-2	TRBD1	.
CASSGDFQFF	TGTGCCAGCTCAGGTGACTTCCAGTTCTTC	TRBJ2-1	TRBV18	.	.
CASSQVSEGKLFF	TGCGCCAGCAGCCAAGTTTCGGAGGGGAAACTGTTTTTT	TRBJ1-4	TRBV4-1	.	once
CASSYRTGGDEAFF	TGCGCCAGCAGCTACAGGACAGGGGGAGATGAAGCTTTCTTT	TRBJ1-1	TRBV5-1	TRBD1	once
CASSSRGLGYTF	TGTGCCAGCAGCTCCAGGGGGCTCGGCTACACCTTC	TRBJ1-2	TRBV11-2	TRBD1	once
CASSPGHRDNYGYTF	TGCGCCAGCAGCCCCGGTCACCGAGATAACTATGGCTACACCTTC	TRBJ1-2	TRBV5-1	.	.
CASSSYYGYTF	TGTGCCAGCAGTTCCTACTATGGCTACACCTTC	TRBJ1-2	TRBV6-2/TRBV6-3	.	.
CASKGKTGGAVGYTF	TGTGCCAGCAAAGGGAAAACAGGGGGCGCAGTAGGCTACACCTTC	TRBJ1-2	TRBV2	TRBD1	.
CASSQDRGNSPLHF	TGTGCCAGCAGTCAGGACAGGGGGAATTCACCCCTCCACTTT	TRBJ1-6	TRBV6-5	TRBD1	few
CATSPRGQPKVETQYF	TGCGCCACATCACCACGAGGGCAGCCTAAAGTGGAGACCCAGTACTTC	TRBJ2-5	TRBV10-2	.	once
CASSPRQGGDGYTF	TGCGCCAGCAGCCCACGACAGGGGGGCGATGGCTACACCTTC	TRBJ1-2	TRBV5-1	TRBD1	.
CASRNTGGDEKLFF	TGTGCCAGCAGAAACACAGGGGGCGATGAAAAACTGTTTTTT	TRBJ1-4	TRBV6-5	TRBD1	.
CATSEGRRDYGYTF	TGTGCCACCAGCGAGGGCCGAAGGGACTATGGCTACACCTTC	TRBJ1-2	TRBV15	.	.
CAISRTGANEKLFF	TGTGCCATCAGTAGGACAGGTGCTAATGAAAAACTGTTTTTT	TRBJ1-4	TRBV10-3	TRBD1	.
CASRQGGTGAYGYTF	TGTGCCAGCCGCCAAGGCGGGACAGGGGCCTATGGCTACACCTTC	TRBJ1-2	TRBV11-2	TRBD1	.
CASSGRTTAEAFF	TGTGCCAGCAGCGGACGGACAACGGCTGAAGCTTTCTTT	TRBJ1-1	TRBV6-2/TRBV6-3	.	.
CASSQGSRGNSPLHF	TGCGCCAGCAGCCAGGGGAGCAGGGGTAATTCACCCCTCCACTTT	TRBJ1-6	TRBV5-1	.	.
CASSQVLARGWSDQETQYF	TGTGCCAGCAGCCAAGTCCTCGCCAGGGGATGGAGCGATCAAGAGACCCAGTACTTC	TRBJ2-5	TRBV14	.	.
CASSVDGTGGFGGYGYTF	TGTGCCAGCAGCGTAGATGGGACAGGGGGCTTTGGGGGCTATGGCTACACCTTC	TRBJ1-2	TRBV9	TRBD1	.
CATSRGALLNTEAFF	TGTGCCACCAGCAGAGGGGCATTGCTGAACACTGAAGCTTTCTTT	TRBJ1-1	TRBV15	.	.
CASSLMNTEAFF	TGTGCCAGTAGTCTAATGAACACTGAAGCTTTCTTT	TRBJ1-1	TRBV19	.	once
CASRAGIPWVGTGELFF	TGCGCCAGCAGGGCGGGCATCCCCTGGGTAGGGACCGGGGAGCTGTTTTTT	TRBJ2-2	TRBV4-1	.	.
CASSVGGTGQYGYTF	TGTGCCAGCAGCGTAGGGGGAACGGGACAGTATGGCTACACCTTC	TRBJ1-2	TRBV9	TRBD1	.
CASRRTYGRQPQHF	TGTGCCAGCAGACGGACCTATGGGAGGCAGCCCCAGCATTTT	TRBJ1-5	TRBV6-5	.	.
CASSLSISGANVLTF	TGTGCCAGCAGTTTATCTATCTCTGGGGCCAACGTCCTGACTTTC	TRBJ2-6	TRBV28	.	.
CASRPGTSMQFF	TGTGCCAGCAGGCCCGGGACTAGTATGCAGTTCTTC	TRBJ2-1	TRBV27	TRBD2	.
CASSLATGVGTEAFF	TGTGCCAGCAGCTTAGCGACAGGGGTCGGGACTGAAGCTTTCTTT	TRBJ1-1	TRBV11-2	TRBD1	.
CASSLVRQVGRYGYTF	TGTGCCAGCAGCTTGGTGCGGCAGGTAGGGAGATATGGCTACACCTTC	TRBJ1-2	TRBV5-6	.	.
CASSTEPNSPLHF	TGTGCCAGCAGCACGGAGCCTAATTCACCCCTCCACTTT	TRBJ1-6	TRBV11-2	.	.
CASSATGTSRFNEQFF	TGTGCCAGTAGTGCCACCGGGACTAGCAGGTTCAATGAGCAGTTCTTC	TRBJ2-1	TRBV19	TRBD2	.
CASSPKTQGEATNEKLFF	TGTGCCAGCAGCCCAAAAACACAGGGGGAGGCAACTAATGAAAAACTGTTTTTT	TRBJ1-4	TRBV4-2	TRBD1	.
CASSLTGDSDTQYF	TGTGCCAGCAGCCTGACAGGGGATTCAGATACGCAGTATTTT	TRBJ2-3	TRBV2	TRBD1	.
CASSQDGGLRMNTEAFF	TGTGCCAGCAGCCAAGACGGGGGGTTGAGGATGAACACTGAAGCTTTCTTT	TRBJ1-1	TRBV3-1/TRBV3-2	.	once
CARRDKGQNYGYTF	TGTGCCAGAAGGGATAAGGGACAGAACTATGGCTACACCTTC	TRBJ1-2	TRBV5-3	TRBD1	.
CASSQDLRGGAPYEQYF	TGCGCCAGCAGCCAAGATCTGAGGGGGGGAGCCCCCTACGAGCAGTACTTC	TRBJ2-7	TRBV4-1	.	.
CASSLGESNYGYTF	TGTGCCAGCAGCTTAGGAGAGAGCAACTATGGCTACACCTTC	TRBJ1-2	TRBV7-3	.	.
CASSSLGGNTEAFF	TGTGCCAGCAGCTCCCTGGGGGGTAACACTGAAGCTTTCTTT	TRBJ1-1	TRBV7-3	.	.
CASSLWGPNTEAFF	TGTGCCAGCAGCTTATGGGGCCCGAACACTGAAGCTTTCTTT	TRBJ1-1	TRBV7-9	.	.
CTSSQESFGNQPQHF	TGCACCAGCAGCCAAGAGTCCTTCGGCAATCAGCCCCAGCATTTT	TRBJ1-5	TRBV1	.	.
CASSMGQGVETQYF	TGTGCCAGTAGTATGGGACAGGGGGTAGAGACCCAGTACTTC	TRBJ2-5	TRBV19	TRBD1	.
CASSPKALDRAIVTNEKLFF	TGCGCCAGCAGCCCCAAGGCGCTCGACAGGGCGATCGTAACTAATGAAAAACTGTTTTTT	TRBJ1-4	TRBV4-1	TRBD1	few
CASSPRRGSYEQYF	TGTGCCAGCAGCCCCCGACGGGGTTCCTACGAGCAGTACTTC	TRBJ2-7	TRBV6-5	.	.
CASSVGGEESAEQYF	TGTGCCAGCAGCGTAGGCGGGGAGGAATCGGCCGAGCAGTACTTC	TRBJ2-7	TRBV9	.	.